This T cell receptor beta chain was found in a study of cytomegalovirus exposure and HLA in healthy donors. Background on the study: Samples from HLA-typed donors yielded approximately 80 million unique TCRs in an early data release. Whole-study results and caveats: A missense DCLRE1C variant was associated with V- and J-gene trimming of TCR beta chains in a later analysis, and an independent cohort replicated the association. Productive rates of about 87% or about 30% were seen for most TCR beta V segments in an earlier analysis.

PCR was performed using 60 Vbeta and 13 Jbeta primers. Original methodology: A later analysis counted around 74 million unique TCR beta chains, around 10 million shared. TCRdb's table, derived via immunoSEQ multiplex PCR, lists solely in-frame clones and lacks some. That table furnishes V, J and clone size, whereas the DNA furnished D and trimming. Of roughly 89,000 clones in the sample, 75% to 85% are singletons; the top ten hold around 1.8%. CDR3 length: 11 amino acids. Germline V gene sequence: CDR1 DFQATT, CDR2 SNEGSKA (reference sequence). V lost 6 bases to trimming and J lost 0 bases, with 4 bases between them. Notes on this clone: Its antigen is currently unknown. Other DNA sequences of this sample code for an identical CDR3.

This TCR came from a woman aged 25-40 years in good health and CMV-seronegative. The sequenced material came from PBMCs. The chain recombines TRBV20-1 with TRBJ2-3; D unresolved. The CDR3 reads CSAPSTDTQYF. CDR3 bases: TGCAGTGCCCCGAGCACAGATACGCAGTATTTT.